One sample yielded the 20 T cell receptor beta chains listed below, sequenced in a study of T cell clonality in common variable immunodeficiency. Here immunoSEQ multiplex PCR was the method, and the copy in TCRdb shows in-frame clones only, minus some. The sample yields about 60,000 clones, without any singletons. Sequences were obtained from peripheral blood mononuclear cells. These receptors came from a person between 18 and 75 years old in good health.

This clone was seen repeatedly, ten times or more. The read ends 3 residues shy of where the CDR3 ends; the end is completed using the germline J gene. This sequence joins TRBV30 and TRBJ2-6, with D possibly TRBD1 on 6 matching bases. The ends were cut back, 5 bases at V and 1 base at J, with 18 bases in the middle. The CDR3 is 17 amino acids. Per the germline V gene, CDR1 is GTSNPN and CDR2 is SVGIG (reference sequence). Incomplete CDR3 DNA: TGTGCCTGGGCATTGCAGGGGTCTGAGTCTGGGGCCAACGTC. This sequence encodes CAWALQGSESGANV. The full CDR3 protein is CAWALQGSESGANVLTF.

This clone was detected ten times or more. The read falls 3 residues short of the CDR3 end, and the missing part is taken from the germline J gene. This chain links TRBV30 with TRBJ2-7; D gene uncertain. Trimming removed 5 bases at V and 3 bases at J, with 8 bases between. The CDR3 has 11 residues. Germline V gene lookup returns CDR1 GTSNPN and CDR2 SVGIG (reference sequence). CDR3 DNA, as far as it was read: TGTGCCTGGGCCTATGACTACGAG. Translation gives CAWAYDYE. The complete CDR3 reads CAWAYDYEQYF.

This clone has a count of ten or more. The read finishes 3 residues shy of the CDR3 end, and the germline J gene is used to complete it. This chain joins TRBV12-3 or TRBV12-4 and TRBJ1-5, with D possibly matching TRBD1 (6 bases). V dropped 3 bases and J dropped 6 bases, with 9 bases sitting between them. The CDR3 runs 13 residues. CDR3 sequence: CASSLKDSQPQHF. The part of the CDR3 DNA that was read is TGTGCCAGCAGTTTGAAGGACAGTCAGCCC.

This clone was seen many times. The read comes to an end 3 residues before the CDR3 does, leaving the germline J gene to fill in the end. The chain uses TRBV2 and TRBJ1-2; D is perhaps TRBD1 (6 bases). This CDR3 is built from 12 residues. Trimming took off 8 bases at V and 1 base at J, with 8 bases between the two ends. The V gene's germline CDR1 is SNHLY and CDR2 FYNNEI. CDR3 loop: CASGRGNYGYTF. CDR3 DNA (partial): TGTGCCAGCGGCAGGGGTAACTATGGC.

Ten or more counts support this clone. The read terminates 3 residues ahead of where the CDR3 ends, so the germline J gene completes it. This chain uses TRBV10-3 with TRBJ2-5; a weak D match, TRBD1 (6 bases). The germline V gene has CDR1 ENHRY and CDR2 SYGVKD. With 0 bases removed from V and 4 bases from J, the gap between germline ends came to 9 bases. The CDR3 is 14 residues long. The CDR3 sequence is CAISESTGSETQYF. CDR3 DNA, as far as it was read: TGTGCCATCAGTGAGTCGACAGGATCAGAGACC.

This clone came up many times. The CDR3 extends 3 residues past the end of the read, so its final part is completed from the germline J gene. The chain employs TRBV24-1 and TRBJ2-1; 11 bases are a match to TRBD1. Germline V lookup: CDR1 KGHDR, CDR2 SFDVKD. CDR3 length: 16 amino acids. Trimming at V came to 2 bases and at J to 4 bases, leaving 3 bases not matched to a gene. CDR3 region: CATSDSGQGDYNEQFF. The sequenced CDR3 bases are TGTGCCACCAGTGATTCGGGACAGGGGGATTACAATGAG.

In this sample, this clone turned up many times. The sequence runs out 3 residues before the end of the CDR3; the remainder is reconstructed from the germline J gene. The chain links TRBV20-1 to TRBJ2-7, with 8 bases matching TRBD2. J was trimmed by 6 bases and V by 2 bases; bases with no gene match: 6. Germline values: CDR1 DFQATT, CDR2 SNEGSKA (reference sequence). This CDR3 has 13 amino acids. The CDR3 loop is CSARQREQGEQYF. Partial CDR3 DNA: TGCAGTGCTAGACAGCGGGAGCAGGGCGAG.

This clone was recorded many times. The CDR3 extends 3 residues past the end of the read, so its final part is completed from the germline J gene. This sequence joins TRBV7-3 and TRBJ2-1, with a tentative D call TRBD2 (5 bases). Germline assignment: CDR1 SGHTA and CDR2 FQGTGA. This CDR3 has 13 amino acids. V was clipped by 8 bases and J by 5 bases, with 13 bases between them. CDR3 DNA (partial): TGTGCCAGCGGAACCGGGGTACACAATGAG. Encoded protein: CASGTGVHNE. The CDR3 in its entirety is CASGTGVHNEQFF. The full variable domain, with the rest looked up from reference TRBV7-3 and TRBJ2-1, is GAGVSQTPSNKVTEKGKYVELRCDPISGHTALYWYRQSLGQGPEFLIYFQGTGAADDSGLPNDRFFAVRPEGSVSTLKIQRTERGDSAVYLCASGTGVHNEQFFGPGTRLTVL.

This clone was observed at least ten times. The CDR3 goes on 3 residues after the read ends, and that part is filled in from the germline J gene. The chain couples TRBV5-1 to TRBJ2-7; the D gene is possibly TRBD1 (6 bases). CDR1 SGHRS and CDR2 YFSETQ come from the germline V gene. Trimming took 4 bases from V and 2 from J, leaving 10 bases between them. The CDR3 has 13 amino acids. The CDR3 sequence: CASSKDRAYEQYF. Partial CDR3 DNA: TGCGCCAGCAGCAAGGACAGAGCCTACGAG. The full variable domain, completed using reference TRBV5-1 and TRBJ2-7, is KAGVTQTPRYLIKTRGQQVTLSCSPISGHRSVSWYQQTPGQGLQFLFEYFSETQRNKGNFPGRFSGRQFSNSRSEMNVSTLELGDSALYLCASSKDRAYEQYFGPGTRLTVT.

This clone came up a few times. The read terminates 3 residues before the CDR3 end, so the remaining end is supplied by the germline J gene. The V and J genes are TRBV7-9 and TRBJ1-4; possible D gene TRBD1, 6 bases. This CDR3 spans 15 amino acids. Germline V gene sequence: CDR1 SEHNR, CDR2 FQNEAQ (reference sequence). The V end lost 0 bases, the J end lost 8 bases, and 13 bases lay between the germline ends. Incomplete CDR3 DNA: TGTGCCAGCAGCTTAGCACAGGGTGTCAGCGAAAAA. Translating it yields CASSLAQGVSEK. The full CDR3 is CASSLAQGVSEKLFF.

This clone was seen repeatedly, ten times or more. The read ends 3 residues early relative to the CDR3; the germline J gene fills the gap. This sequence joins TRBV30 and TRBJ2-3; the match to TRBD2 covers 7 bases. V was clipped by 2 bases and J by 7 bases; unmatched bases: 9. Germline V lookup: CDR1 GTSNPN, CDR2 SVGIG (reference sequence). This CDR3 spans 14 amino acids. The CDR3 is CAWSLGLGDNTQYF. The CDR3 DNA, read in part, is TGTGCCTGGAGTCTCGGACTAGGAGATAATACG.

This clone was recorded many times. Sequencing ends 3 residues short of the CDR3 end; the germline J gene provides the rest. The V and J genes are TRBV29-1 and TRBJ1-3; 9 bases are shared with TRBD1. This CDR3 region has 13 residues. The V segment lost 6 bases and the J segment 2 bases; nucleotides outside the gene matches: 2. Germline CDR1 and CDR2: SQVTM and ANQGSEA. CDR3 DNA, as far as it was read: TGCAGCGTACGGACAGGGGCTGGAAACACC. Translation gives CSVRTGAGNT. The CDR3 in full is CSVRTGAGNTIYF.

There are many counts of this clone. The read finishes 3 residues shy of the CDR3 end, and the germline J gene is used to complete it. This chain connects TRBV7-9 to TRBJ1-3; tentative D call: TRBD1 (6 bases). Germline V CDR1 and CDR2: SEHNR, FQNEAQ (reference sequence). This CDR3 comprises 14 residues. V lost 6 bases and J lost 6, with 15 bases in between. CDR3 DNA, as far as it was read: TGTGCCAGCAGTTTCGGACAGATCTTAAACACC. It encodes CASSFGQILNT. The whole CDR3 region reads CASSFGQILNTIYF. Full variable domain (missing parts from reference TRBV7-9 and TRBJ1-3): DTGVSQNPRHKITKRGQNVTFRCDPISEHNRLYWYRQTLGQGPEFLTYFQNEAQLEKSRLLSDRFSAERPKGSFSTLEIQRTEQGDSAMYLCASSFGQILNTIYFGEGSWLTVV.

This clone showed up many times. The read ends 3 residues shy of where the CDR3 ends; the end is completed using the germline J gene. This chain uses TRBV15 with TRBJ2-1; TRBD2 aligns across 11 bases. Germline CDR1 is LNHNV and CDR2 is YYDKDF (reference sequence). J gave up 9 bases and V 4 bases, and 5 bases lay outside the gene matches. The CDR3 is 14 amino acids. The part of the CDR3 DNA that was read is TGTGCCACCAGCAAAGGACTAGCGGGTATTGAG. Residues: CATSKGLAGIE. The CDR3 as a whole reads CATSKGLAGIEQFF.

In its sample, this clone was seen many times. CDR3 sequence: CAISAQGFGGANVLTF. The CDR3 bases that were read are TGTGCCATCAGTGCACAGGGGTTTGGGGGGGCCAACGTC. The chain joins TRBV10-3 to TRBJ2-6, with TRBD1 identical over 7 bases. The read finishes 3 residues shy of the CDR3 end, and the germline J gene is used to complete it. Germline V gene lookup returns CDR1 ENHRY and CDR2 SYGVKD. This CDR3 is 16 amino acids long. Losses at the gene ends were 4 bases for V and 4 bases for J; bases not matched to a gene: 7.

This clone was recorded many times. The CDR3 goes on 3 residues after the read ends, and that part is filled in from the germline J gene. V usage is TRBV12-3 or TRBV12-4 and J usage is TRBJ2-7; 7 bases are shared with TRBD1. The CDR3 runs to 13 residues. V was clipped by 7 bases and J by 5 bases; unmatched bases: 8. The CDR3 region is CASTRQGSNEQYF. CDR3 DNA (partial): TGTGCCAGCACTCGACAGGGTAGCAACGAG.

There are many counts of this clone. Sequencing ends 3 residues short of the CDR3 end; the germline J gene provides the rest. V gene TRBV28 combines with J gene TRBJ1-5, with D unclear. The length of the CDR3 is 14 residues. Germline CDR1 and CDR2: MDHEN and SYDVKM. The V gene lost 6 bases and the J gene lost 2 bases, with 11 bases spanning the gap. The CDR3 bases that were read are TGTGCCAGCAGCGGTACGTCGGGCAATCAGCCC. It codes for CASSGTSGNQP. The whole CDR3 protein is CASSGTSGNQPQHF.

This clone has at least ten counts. The CDR3 sequence is CASSRTDTQYF. CDR3 bases read: TGTGCCAGCTCTAGGACAGATACG. The chain recombines TRBV12-3 or TRBV12-4 with TRBJ2-3; D is unresolved. The CDR3 goes on 3 residues after the read ends, and that part is filled in from the germline J gene. This CDR3 comprises 11 residues. Trimming left V 8 bases short and J 3 bases short, with 6 bases between.

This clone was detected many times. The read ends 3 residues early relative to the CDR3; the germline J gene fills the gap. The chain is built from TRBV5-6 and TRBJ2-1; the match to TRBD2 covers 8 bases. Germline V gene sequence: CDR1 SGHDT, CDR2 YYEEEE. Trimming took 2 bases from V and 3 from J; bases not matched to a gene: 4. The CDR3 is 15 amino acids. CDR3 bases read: TGTGCCAGCAGCTTCACGGGAGGGGGCTACAATGAG. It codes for CASSFTGGGYNE. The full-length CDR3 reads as CASSFTGGGYNEQFF.

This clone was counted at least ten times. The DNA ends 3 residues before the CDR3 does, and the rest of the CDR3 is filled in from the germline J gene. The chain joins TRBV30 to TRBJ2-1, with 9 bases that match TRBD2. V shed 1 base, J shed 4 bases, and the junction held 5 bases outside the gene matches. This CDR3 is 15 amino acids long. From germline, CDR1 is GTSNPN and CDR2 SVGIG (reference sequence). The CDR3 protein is CAWSGGSGGYNEQFF. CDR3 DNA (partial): TGTGCCTGGAGTGGGGGTAGCGGGGGTTACAATGAG. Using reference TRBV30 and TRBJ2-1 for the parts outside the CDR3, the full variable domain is SQTIHQWPATLVQPVGSPLSLECTVEGTSNPNLYWYRQAAGRGLQLLFYSVGIGQISSEVPQNLSASRPQDRQFILSSKKLLLSDSGFYLCAWSGGSGGYNEQFFGPGTRLTVL.